This note documents a single T cell receptor (beta chain) sequence. The target of this receptor is not known. Per-base qualities were not stored, and no clone one base away is much larger. This entry is derived from a study of identical twins (TCRdb year 2016). Study-level background: TCR alpha and beta repertoires from monozygotic twins, unrelated adults of various ages and cord blood were deep-sequenced to test whether fetal clonotypes persist. Replicate twin experiments were performed at different times using different library preparation protocols to rule out contamination. Results the study describes overall, beyond this receptor: Invariant T cells such as MAIT and iNKT could partly confound zero-insertion analyses, although diverse VJ usage argued against such confounding for most clonotypes. Compared with coincidental sharing between unrelated individuals, an excess of low generation-probability sequences was observed among out-of-frame TCR alpha sequences shared between twins. Because the same donors could not be followed over many years, the conclusions depended on cross-sectional statistical analysis. The excess sharing between twins in beta out-of-frame sequences was weaker because fewer shared sequences reduced the signal-to-noise ratio. Abundant cord blood beta clonotypes had fewer insertions, young adult naive repertoires showed a similar but weaker trend, and memory repertoires showed no such trend. Recombination models systematically underestimated out-of-frame TCR alpha sharing in monozygotic twins but agreed with sharing between unrelated individuals.

Only healthy Caucasian donors were included. The twin cohort consisted of three pairs of female monozygotic twins, all aged roughly 18 to 29 years. CD4+ and CD8+ T cell populations were isolated with positive isolation kits from Invitrogen. The germline V gene provides CDR1 MNHEY and CDR2 SVGEGT. V and J are truncated by 1 base and 2 bases respectively, leaving an intervening sequence of 14 bases. The CDR3 has 17 amino acids, counting the end cysteine and phenylalanine. The read is trimmed to its CDR3 DNA, 51 bases read in frame from base 1. Library preparation employed 5' RACE. For sequencing, an Illumina HiSeq 2000 was employed. A universal primer binding site was introduced by template switching, and a unique molecular identifier was present in the final cDNA, enabling accurate counting of TCR cDNA molecules. Specific primers in the conserved constant-segment region were used to synthesize first-strand cDNA for TCR alpha and beta chains. To control for contamination, each cDNA library was double barcoded with a SMART-Mk sample barcode plus Illumina barcodes. TruSeq adapter sequences and Illumina sample barcodes were added in two successive PCR steps. The TCR alpha and beta cDNA libraries were sequenced on the Illumina HiSeq platform using custom primers. Regarding the original processing steps: Unique molecular identifiers were extracted from raw reads with MiGEC, and CDR3 positions were determined with MiXCR. Recombination models were inferred per individual with the repgenHMM and IGoR tools using an EM algorithm. The analysis of shared clonotypes was done with the tcR package in R, with sharing normalized by the product of cloneset sizes. To study raw recombination free of thymic and clonal selection effects, out-of-frame nonproductive sequences were analyzed. TCRdb passed the public sequencing reads through fastp at Q25 and MiXCR, retaining productive beta sequences. CDR3 protein duplicates are merged, each entry listing the most common genes and DNA. TCRdb, not the original authors, processed these V and J calls. For this sample the table gives 250,000 to 300,000 distinct CDR3 sequences, of which roughly 8.6% were detected only once. Of the sample, 5.5% to 9% is held by the ten largest clones.

The sample was also reused in another study, on yellow fever vaccine responses in identical twins. The second study also describes: The authors reported that the T cell response to vaccination in identical twins appeared partly convergent and partly personalized. In identical twins, the study followed T cell clones that responded to the vaccine with precision.

Source material: CD8+ T cells sorted from blood. The sequence links TRBV6-2 or TRBV6-3 to TRBJ1-4; confidence is insufficient to name the D gene. The receptor's source is a woman between 18 and 30 years old in good health. This receptor has the CDR3 CASSYFSSWATNEKLFF. The DNA is as follows: TGTGCCAGCAGTTACTTCTCGAGTTGGGCTACTAATGAAAAACTGTTTTTT.